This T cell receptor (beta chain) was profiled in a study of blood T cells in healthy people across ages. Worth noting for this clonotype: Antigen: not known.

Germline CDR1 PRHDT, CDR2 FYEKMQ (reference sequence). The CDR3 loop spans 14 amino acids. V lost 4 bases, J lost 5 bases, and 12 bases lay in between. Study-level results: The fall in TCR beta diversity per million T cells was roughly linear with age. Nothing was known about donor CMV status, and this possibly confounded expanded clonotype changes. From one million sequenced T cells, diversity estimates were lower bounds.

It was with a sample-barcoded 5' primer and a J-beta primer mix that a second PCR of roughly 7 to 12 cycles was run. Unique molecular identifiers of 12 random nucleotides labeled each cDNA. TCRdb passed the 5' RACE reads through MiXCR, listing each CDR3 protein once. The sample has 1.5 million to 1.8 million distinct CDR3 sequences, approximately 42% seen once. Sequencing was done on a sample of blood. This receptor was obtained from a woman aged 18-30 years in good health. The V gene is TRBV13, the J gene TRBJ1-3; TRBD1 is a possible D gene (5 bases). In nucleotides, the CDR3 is TGTGCCAGCAGCTCCTGGGGGGGGAGAAACACCATATATTTT. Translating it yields CASSSWGGRNTIYF. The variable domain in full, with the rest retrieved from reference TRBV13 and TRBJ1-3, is AAGVIQSPRHLIKEKRETATLKCYPIPRHDTVYWYQQGPGQDPQFLISFYEKMQSDKGSIPDRFSAQQFSDYHSELNMSSLELGDSALYFCASSSWGGRNTIYFGEGSWLTVV.